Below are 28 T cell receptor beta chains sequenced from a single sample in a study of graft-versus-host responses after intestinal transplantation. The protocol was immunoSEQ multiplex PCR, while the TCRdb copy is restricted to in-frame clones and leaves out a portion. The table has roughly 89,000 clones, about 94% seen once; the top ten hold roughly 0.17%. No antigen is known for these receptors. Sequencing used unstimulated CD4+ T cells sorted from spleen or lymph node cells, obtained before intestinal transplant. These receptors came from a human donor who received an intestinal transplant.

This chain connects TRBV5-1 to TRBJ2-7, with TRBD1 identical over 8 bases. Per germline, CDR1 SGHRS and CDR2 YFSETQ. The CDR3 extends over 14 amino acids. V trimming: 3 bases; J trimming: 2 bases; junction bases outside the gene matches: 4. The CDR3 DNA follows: TGCGCCAGCAGCTCGCAGGGGGCCGCCTACGAGCAGTACTTC. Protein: CASSSQGAAYEQYF.

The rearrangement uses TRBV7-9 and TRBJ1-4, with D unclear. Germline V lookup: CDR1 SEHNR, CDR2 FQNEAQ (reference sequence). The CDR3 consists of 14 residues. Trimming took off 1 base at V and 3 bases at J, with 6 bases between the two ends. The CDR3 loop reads CASSLGVANEKLFF. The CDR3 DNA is TGTGCCAGCAGCTTAGGAGTGGCTAATGAAAAACTGTTTTTT.

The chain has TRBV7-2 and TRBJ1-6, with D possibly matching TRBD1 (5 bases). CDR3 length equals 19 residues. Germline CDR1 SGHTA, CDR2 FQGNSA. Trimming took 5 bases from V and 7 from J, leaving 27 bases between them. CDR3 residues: CASSTTIPLTRGENSPLHF. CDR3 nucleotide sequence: TGTGCCAGCAGCACGACCATCCCGCTCACGCGGGGCGAAAATTCACCCCTCCACTTT.

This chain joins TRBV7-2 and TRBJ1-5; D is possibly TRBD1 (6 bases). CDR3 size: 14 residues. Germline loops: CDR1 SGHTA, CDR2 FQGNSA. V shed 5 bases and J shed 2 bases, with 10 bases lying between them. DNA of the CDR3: TGTGCCAGCAGCCTAAACAGGGGCAATCAGCCCCAGCATTTT. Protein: CASSLNRGNQPQHF.

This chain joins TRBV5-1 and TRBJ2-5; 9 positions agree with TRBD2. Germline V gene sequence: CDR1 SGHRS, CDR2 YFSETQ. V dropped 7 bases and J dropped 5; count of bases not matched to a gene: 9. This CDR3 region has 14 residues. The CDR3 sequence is CASGLAGAAETQYF. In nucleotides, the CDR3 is TGCGCCAGCGGATTAGCGGGAGCAGCGGAGACCCAGTACTTC.

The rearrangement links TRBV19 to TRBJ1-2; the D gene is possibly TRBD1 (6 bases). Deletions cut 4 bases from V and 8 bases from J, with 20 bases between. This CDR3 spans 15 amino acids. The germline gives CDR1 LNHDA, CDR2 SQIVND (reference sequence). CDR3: CASSTAGTPNLGYTF. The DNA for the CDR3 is TGTGCCAGTAGTACGGCCGGGACACCGAACCTCGGCTACACCTTC.

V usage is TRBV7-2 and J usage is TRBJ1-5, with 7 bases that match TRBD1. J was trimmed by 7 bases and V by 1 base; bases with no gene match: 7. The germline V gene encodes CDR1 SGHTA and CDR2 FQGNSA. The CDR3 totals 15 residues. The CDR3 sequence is CASSLGHRGYQPQHF. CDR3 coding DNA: TGTGCCAGCAGCTTAGGTCACAGGGGATACCAGCCCCAGCATTTT.

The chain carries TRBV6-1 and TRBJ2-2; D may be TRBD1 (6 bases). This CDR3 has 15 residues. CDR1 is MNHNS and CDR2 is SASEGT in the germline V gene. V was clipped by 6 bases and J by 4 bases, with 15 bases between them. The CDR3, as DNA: TGTGCCAGCAGGACGACAGGTGGGGGCACCGGGGAGCTGTTTTTT. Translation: CASRTTGGGTGELFF.

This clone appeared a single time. CDR3 sequence (DNA): TGTGCCAGCAGCTTACAGGAGGGGTTCTACAATGAGCAGTTCTTC. This codes for CASSLQEGFYNEQFF. The J gene is TRBJ2-1, the V gene TRBV7-7; perhaps TRBD2 as D (6 bases). The CDR3 loop spans 15 amino acids. Trimming removed 2 bases at V and 3 bases at J, with 11 bases between. The V gene's germline CDR1 is SSHAT and CDR2 FNYEAQ (reference sequence).

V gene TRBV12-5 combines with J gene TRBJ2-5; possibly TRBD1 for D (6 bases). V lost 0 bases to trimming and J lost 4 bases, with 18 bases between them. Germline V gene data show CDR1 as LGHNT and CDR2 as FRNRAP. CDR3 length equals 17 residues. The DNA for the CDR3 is TGTGCTAGTGGTTTGGTTACTCCAGGGGAATGGGGAGAGACCCAGTACTTC. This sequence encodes CASGLVTPGEWGETQYF.

The CDR3 coding sequence is TGTGCCAGCAGTTTCCCTCCGGGACAGGGGATCTACGAGCAGTACTTC. Amino acid sequence: CASSFPPGQGIYEQYF. The chain couples TRBV6-5 to TRBJ2-7; 10 bases are shared with TRBD1. Germline CDR1 reads MNHEY; CDR2 reads SVGAGI. The CDR3 extends over 16 amino acids. V lost 4 bases, J lost 3 bases, and 9 bases stayed unmatched.

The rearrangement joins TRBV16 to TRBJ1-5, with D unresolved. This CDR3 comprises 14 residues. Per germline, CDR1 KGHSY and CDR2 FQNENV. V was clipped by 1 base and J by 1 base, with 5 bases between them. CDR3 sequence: CASSQLRSNQPQHF. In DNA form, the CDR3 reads TGTGCCAGCAGCCAATTACGGAGCAATCAGCCCCAGCATTTT.

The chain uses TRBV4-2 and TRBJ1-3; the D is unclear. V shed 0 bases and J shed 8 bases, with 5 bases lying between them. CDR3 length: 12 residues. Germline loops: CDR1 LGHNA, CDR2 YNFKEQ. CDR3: CASSQELDTIYF. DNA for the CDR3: TGTGCCAGCAGCCAAGAACTGGACACCATATATTTT.

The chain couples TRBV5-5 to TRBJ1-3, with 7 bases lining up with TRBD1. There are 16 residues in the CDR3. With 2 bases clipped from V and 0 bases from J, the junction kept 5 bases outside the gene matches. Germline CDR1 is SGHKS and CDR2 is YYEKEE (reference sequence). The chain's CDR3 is CASSLIQGDSGNTIYF. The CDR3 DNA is TGTGCCAGCAGCTTAATCCAGGGGGACTCTGGAAACACCATATATTTT.

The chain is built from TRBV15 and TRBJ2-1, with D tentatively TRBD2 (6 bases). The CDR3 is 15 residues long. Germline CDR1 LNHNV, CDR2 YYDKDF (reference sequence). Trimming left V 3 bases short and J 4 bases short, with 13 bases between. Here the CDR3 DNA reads TGTGCCACCAGCAGGGTGGGAGGACTTTACAATGAGCAGTTCTTC. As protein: CATSRVGGLYNEQFF.

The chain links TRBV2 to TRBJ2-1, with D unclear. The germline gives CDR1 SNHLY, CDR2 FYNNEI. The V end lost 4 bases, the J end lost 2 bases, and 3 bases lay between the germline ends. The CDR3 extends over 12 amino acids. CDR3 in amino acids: CASSAAYNEQFF. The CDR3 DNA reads TGTGCCAGCAGTGCCGCCTACAATGAGCAGTTCTTC.

CDR3 amino acids: CAFEPMAGPNYGYTF. CDR3 nucleotide sequence: TGTGCCTTTGAACCGATGGCAGGGCCCAACTATGGCTACACCTTC. The V gene is TRBV30, the J gene TRBJ1-2; TRBD1 is a possible D gene (5 bases). The CDR3 is 15 residues long. V lost 7 bases and J 2 bases, leaving 20 bases between the germline ends. The germline V gene has CDR1 GTSNPN and CDR2 SVGIG (reference sequence).

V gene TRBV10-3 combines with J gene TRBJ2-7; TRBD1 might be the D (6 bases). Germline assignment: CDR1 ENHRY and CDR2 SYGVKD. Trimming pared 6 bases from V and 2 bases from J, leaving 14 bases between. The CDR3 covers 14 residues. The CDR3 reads CAIRRQGTTYEQYF. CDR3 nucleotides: TGTGCCATCAGAAGGCAGGGGACAACCTACGAGCAGTACTTC.

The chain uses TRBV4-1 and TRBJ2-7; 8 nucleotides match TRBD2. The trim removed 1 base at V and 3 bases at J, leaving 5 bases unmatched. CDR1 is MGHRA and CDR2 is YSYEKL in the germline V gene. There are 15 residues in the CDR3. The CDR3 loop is CASSQVSGNNYEQYF. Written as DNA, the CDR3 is TGCGCCAGCAGCCAAGTTAGCGGGAACAACTACGAGCAGTACTTC.

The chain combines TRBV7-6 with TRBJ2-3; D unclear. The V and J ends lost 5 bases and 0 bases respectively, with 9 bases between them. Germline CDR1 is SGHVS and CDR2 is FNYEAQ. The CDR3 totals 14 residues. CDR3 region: CASSPSGSTDTQYF. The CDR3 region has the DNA TGTGCCAGCAGCCCATCCGGGAGCACAGATACGCAGTATTTT. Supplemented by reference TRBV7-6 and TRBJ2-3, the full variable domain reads GAGVSQSPRYKVTKRGQDVALRCDPISGHVSLYWYRQALGQGPEFLTYFNYEAQQDKSGLPNDRFSAERPEGSISTLTIQRTEQRDSAMYRCASSPSGSTDTQYFGPGTRLTVL.

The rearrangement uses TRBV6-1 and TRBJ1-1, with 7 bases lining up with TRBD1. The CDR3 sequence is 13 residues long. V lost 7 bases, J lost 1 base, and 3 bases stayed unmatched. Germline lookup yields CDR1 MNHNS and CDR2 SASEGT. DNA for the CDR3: TGTGCCAGCATTAGACAGGGGAACACTGAAGCTTTCTTT. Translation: CASIRQGNTEAFF.

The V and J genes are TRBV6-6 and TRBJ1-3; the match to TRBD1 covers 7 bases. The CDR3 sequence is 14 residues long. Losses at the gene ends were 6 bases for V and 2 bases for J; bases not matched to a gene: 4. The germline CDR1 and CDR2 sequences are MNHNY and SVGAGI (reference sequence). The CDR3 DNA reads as TGTGCCAGCAGCCACGACAGGGCTGGAAACACCATATATTTT. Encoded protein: CASSHDRAGNTIYF.

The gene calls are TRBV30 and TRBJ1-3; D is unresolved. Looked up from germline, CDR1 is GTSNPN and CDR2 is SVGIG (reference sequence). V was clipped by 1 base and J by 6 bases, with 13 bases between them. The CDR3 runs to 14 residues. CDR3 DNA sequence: TGTGCCTGGAGTGCTGTGGGTTGGGCAAACACCATATATTTT. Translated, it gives CAWSAVGWANTIYF. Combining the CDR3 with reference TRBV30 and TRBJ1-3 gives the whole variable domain SQTIHQWPATLVQPVGSPLSLECTVEGTSNPNLYWYRQAAGRGLQLLFYSVGIGQISSEVPQNLSASRPQDRQFILSSKKLLLSDSGFYLCAWSAVGWANTIYFGEGSWLTVV.

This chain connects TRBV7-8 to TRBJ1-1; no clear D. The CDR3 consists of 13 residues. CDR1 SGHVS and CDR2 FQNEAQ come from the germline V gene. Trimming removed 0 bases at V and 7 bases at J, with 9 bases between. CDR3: CASSLAEGREAFF. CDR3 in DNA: TGTGCCAGCAGCTTAGCTGAGGGCCGTGAAGCTTTCTTT. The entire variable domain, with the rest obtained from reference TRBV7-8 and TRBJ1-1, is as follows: GAGVSQSPRYKVAKRGQDVALRCDPISGHVSLFWYQQALGQGPEFLTYFQNEAQLDKSGLPSDRFFAERPEGSVSTLKIQRTQQEDSAVYLCASSLAEGREAFFGQGTRLTVV.

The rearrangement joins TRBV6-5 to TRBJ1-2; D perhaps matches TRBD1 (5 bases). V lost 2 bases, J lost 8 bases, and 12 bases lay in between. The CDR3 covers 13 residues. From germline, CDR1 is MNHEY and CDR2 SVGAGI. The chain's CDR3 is CASSYGAGGGYTF. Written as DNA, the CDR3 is TGTGCCAGCAGTTACGGGGCAGGCGGCGGCTACACCTTC.

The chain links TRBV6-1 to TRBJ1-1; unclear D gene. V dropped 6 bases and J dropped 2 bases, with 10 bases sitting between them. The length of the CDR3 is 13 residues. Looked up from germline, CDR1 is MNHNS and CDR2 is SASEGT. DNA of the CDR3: TGTGCCAGCAGGAGGCAGATAAACACTGAAGCTTTCTTT. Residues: CASRRQINTEAFF.

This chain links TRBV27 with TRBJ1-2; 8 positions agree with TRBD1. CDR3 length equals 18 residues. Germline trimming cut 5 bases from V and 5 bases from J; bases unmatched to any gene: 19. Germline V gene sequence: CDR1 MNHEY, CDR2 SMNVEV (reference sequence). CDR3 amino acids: CASSPFLPPGQVKYGYTF. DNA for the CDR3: TGTGCCAGCAGTCCATTTCTCCCACCGGGACAGGTGAAGTATGGCTACACCTTC.

The CDR3 DNA reads TGTGCCAGCGCCCCCTCGGCGGGAGATGAGCAGTTCTTC. Translation: CASAPSAGDEQFF. V gene TRBV5-4 combines with J gene TRBJ2-1; 7 nucleotides line up with TRBD2. The CDR3 consists of 13 residues. Germline lookup yields CDR1 SGHNT and CDR2 YYREEE (reference sequence). After removal of 7 bases from V and 8 bases from J, the junction contained 9 bases not matched to a gene.